The 6 T cell receptor beta chains below all came from one sample that was sequenced in a study of memory CD4+ T cells and cytomegalovirus serostatus. Sequenced by immunoSEQ multiplex PCR; TCRdb stores in-frame clones only, minus some. The sample holds about 54,000 clones; 70% to 75% are singletons and the top ten take 2.6%. The sort gate was single viable CD3+CD4+CD8-CD45RO+ cells for memory CD4+ T cells. Sample: memory CD4+ T cells from blood. These receptors were obtained from an adult in good health and CMV-seropositive.

The chain couples TRBV7-8 to TRBJ1-1; no clear D. The CDR3 extends over 13 amino acids. Germline-derived CDR1 and CDR2 are SGHVS and FQNEAQ. The V end lost 4 bases, the J end lost 0 bases, and 6 bases lay between the germline ends. CDR3 sequence reads: CASSSTLNTEAFF. In DNA, the CDR3 is TGTGCCAGCAGCTCCACCCTGAACACTGAAGCTTTCTTT.

This sequence joins TRBV2 and TRBJ2-3; 9 positions match TRBD1. Germline V lookup: CDR1 SNHLY, CDR2 FYNNEI. The CDR3 contains 18 residues. Germline trimming cut 7 bases from V and 5 bases from J; bases unmatched to any gene: 19. The CDR3 region is CASTSRHRGRWGGDTQYF. CDR3 nucleotide sequence: TGTGCCAGCACCTCGCGCCACAGGGGGCGCTGGGGGGGAGATACGCAGTATTTT. The complete variable domain, with remaining parts taken from reference TRBV2 and TRBJ2-3, reads EPEVTQTPSHQVTQMGQEVILRCVPISNHLYFYWYRQILGQKVEFLVSFYNNEISEKSEIFDDQFSVERPDGSNFTLKIRSTKLEDSAMYFCASTSRHRGRWGGDTQYFGPGTRLTVL.

The CDR3 DNA sequence: TGTGCCAGCAGCCCACTGGACAGTTCTGGAAACACCATATATTTT. It is translated as CASSPLDSSGNTIYF. This chain links TRBV5-6 with TRBJ1-3, with D tentatively TRBD1 (6 bases). Trimming took off 4 bases at V and 1 base at J, with 12 bases between the two ends. This CDR3 has 15 residues. Per the germline V gene, CDR1 is SGHDT and CDR2 is YYEEEE.

The rearrangement joins TRBV30 to TRBJ2-5, with 9 bases aligning to TRBD1. Trimming removed 5 bases from V and 3 bases from J; junction bases left unmatched: 10. Germline CDR1 GTSNPN, CDR2 SVGIG (reference sequence). The CDR3 spans 15 residues. The CDR3 bases are TGTGCCTGGGGCAAACAGGGGGCGGTGGAAGAGACCCAGTACTTC. Amino acid sequence: CAWGKQGAVEETQYF.

The chain has TRBV5-4 and TRBJ1-2; 7 bases fit TRBD1. V dropped 0 bases and J dropped 4; count of bases not matched to a gene: 9. The CDR3 spans 16 residues. Germline loops: CDR1 SGHNT, CDR2 YYREEE (reference sequence). The CDR3 nucleotides read TGTGCCAGCAGCTTGGGGGCCGGGACAGCCTTCTATGGCTACACCTTC. The encoded protein is CASSLGAGTAFYGYTF.

V is TRBV6-5 and J is TRBJ2-7, with D perhaps TRBD1 or TRBD2 (7 bases each). Per germline, CDR1 MNHEY and CDR2 SVGAGI. Trimming took off 6 bases at V and 3 bases at J, with 18 bases between the two ends. This CDR3 has 15 amino acids. As DNA, the CDR3 is TGTGCCAGCAGGGGGGGGACAGTTACAGTCTACGAGCAGTACTTC. It encodes CASRGGTVTVYEQYF.